The rows below give T cell receptor beta chains drawn from one sample of a study of CD8+ T cells in alopecia areata. The table came from immunoSEQ multiplex PCR; TCRdb's copy has only in-frame clones and leaves some out. The sample shows 170,000 or so clones, roughly three fifths of them seen only once. The sequencing here drew on CD8+ T cells sorted from blood, taken at week 24, from a patient treated with tofacitinib. Every receptor here comes from a human donor with alopecia areata. CDR3s include the opening cysteine and the closing phenylalanine or tryptophan. Each record gives: D gene, CDR3 length, V gene, J gene, clone size, CDR3 DNA, CDR3 protein. The D gene is left open where the match is weak. Only some rows state a clone size, as once, few, many or a class for expanded clones.

d_gene: .; len: 13; v_gene: TRBV5-1; j_gene: TRBJ1-1; abundance: few; CDR3nt: TGCGCCAGCGCCCGGGACGGAAACACTGAAGCTTTCTTT; CDR3aa: CASARDGNTEAFF
d_gene: TRBD1; len: 12; v_gene: TRBV5-6; j_gene: TRBJ2-1; abundance: once; CDR3nt: TGTGCCAGCAGCCCACAGGGGAAAGAGCAGTTCTTC; CDR3aa: CASSPQGKEQFF
d_gene: .; len: 15; v_gene: TRBV6-5; j_gene: TRBJ1-6; abundance: few; CDR3nt: TGTGCCAGCAGTTATCGGTCGGGGGCGTCGACACCCCTCCACTTT; CDR3aa: CASSYRSGASTPLHF
d_gene: .; len: 14; v_gene: TRBV11-2; j_gene: TRBJ2-7; abundance: .; CDR3nt: TGTGCCAGCAGCCAGGGGGGACAATCCTACGAGCAGTACTTC; CDR3aa: CASSQGGQSYEQYF
d_gene: TRBD2; len: 15; v_gene: TRBV7-6; j_gene: TRBJ2-3; abundance: .; CDR3nt: TGTGCCAGCAAACATACTAGCGGGGGCACAGATACGCAGTATTTT; CDR3aa: CASKHTSGGTDTQYF
d_gene: TRBD1; len: 13; v_gene: TRBV13; j_gene: TRBJ2-1; abundance: .; CDR3nt: TGTGCCACATCCGGGACAGGGGGCAATGAGCAGTTCTTC; CDR3aa: CATSGTGGNEQFF
d_gene: .; len: 14; v_gene: TRBV7-9; j_gene: TRBJ2-1; abundance: .; CDR3nt: TGTGCCAGCAGCTTAACGGGCAGCTACAATGAGCAGTTCTTC; CDR3aa: CASSLTGSYNEQFF
d_gene: .; len: 14; v_gene: TRBV7-8; j_gene: TRBJ1-1; abundance: .; CDR3nt: TGTGCCAGCAGCTTAGCCCCAGGGAACACTGAAGCTTTCTTT; CDR3aa: CASSLAPGNTEAFF
d_gene: TRBD1; len: 15; v_gene: TRBV7-8; j_gene: TRBJ2-5; abundance: .; CDR3nt: TGTGCCAGCAGCTTAGCCCCCGGGACAGGGGAGACCCAGTACTTC; CDR3aa: CASSLAPGTGETQYF
d_gene: .; len: 14; v_gene: TRBV2; j_gene: TRBJ2-7; abundance: once; CDR3nt: TGTGCCAGCAGTCAACAGATTAGCTCGCGGGAGCAGTACTTC; CDR3aa: CASSQQISSREQYF
d_gene: .; len: 13; v_gene: TRBV14; j_gene: TRBJ2-7; abundance: .; CDR3nt: TGTGCCAGCAGCCAAGCCCCCTGGGGAGAGCAGTACTTC; CDR3aa: CASSQAPWGEQYF
d_gene: TRBD1; len: 14; v_gene: TRBV5-1; j_gene: TRBJ2-7; abundance: .; CDR3nt: TGCGCCAGCAGCCCTACCGACAGGGTCTACGAGCAGTACTTC; CDR3aa: CASSPTDRVYEQYF
d_gene: .; len: 19; v_gene: TRBV29-1; j_gene: TRBJ2-6; abundance: .; CDR3nt: TGCAGCGTTTCGAGAAGGGAGGACAGTTCAATCTCTGGGGCCAACGTCCTGACTTTC; CDR3aa: CSVSRREDSSISGANVLTF
d_gene: .; len: 12; v_gene: TRBV7-7; j_gene: TRBJ2-2; abundance: .; CDR3nt: TGTGCCAGCAGCTTAAACACCGGGGAGCTGTTTTTT; CDR3aa: CASSLNTGELFF
d_gene: .; len: 14; v_gene: TRBV6-5; j_gene: TRBJ1-2; abundance: .; CDR3nt: TGTGCCAGCAGTTACGCGCCGGGAAGTTATGGCTACACCTTC; CDR3aa: CASSYAPGSYGYTF
d_gene: .; len: 13; v_gene: TRBV4-1; j_gene: TRBJ1-2; abundance: .; CDR3nt: TGCGCCAGCAGCCAAGCTGGGACGGGTGGCTACACCTTC; CDR3aa: CASSQAGTGGYTF
d_gene: .; len: 12; v_gene: TRBV29-1; j_gene: TRBJ2-1; abundance: few; CDR3nt: TGCAGCGTTGATCCTAGAACGAATGAGCAGTTCTTC; CDR3aa: CSVDPRTNEQFF
d_gene: .; len: 16; v_gene: TRBV2; j_gene: TRBJ2-7; abundance: .; CDR3nt: TGTGCCAGCAGTGACCGAGGGTCCCCTGAACCCTACGAGCAGTACTTC; CDR3aa: CASSDRGSPEPYEQYF
d_gene: .; len: 14; v_gene: TRBV29-1; j_gene: TRBJ1-2; abundance: .; CDR3nt: TGCAGCGTTATAGACCATGGAAGAGACTATGGCTACACCTTC; CDR3aa: CSVIDHGRDYGYTF
d_gene: .; len: 11; v_gene: TRBV6-1; j_gene: TRBJ2-3; abundance: .; CDR3nt: TGTGCCAGCAATAGCGCAGATACGCAGTATTTT; CDR3aa: CASNSADTQYF
d_gene: .; len: 15; v_gene: TRBV2; j_gene: TRBJ1-5; abundance: few; CDR3nt: TGTGCCAGCAGCAGGGCGGGGGGAACCTATCAGCCCCAGCATTTT; CDR3aa: CASSRAGGTYQPQHF
d_gene: TRBD1; len: 13; v_gene: TRBV30; j_gene: TRBJ1-1; abundance: .; CDR3nt: TGTGCCTGGGCTAGGGCAGGGGGCACTGAAGCTTTCTTT; CDR3aa: CAWARAGGTEAFF
d_gene: TRBD1; len: 13; v_gene: TRBV5-1; j_gene: TRBJ2-7; abundance: .; CDR3nt: TGCGCCAGCAGCTGGGACAGGGGTGACGAGCAGTACTTC; CDR3aa: CASSWDRGDEQYF
d_gene: .; len: 14; v_gene: TRBV19; j_gene: TRBJ2-7; abundance: .; CDR3nt: TGTGCCAGTAGTGTATATGGGCAGGCCTACGAGCAGTACTTC; CDR3aa: CASSVYGQAYEQYF
d_gene: .; len: 12; v_gene: TRBV2; j_gene: TRBJ2-5; abundance: .; CDR3nt: TGTGCCAGCCGGGATTACCAAGAGACCCAGTACTTC; CDR3aa: CASRDYQETQYF
d_gene: TRBD1; len: 15; v_gene: TRBV4-1; j_gene: TRBJ1-1; abundance: .; CDR3nt: TGCGCCAGCAGCCCTTCGACAGGGGTCGGCACTGAAGCTTTCTTT; CDR3aa: CASSPSTGVGTEAFF
d_gene: .; len: 12; v_gene: TRBV13; j_gene: TRBJ2-7; abundance: few; CDR3nt: TGTGCCAGCAGCTTAAGGGGGGACGAGCAGTACTTC; CDR3aa: CASSLRGDEQYF
d_gene: .; len: 14; v_gene: TRBV7-9; j_gene: TRBJ2-4; abundance: .; CDR3nt: TGTGCCAGCAGCTTTTCCGACGCCAAAAACATTCAGTACTTC; CDR3aa: CASSFSDAKNIQYF
d_gene: .; len: 13; v_gene: TRBV4-1; j_gene: TRBJ1-5; abundance: .; CDR3nt: TGCGCCAGCAGCCTCGGGGGTCGACAGCCCCAGCATTTT; CDR3aa: CASSLGGRQPQHF
d_gene: .; len: 16; v_gene: TRBV11-3; j_gene: TRBJ2-3; abundance: .; CDR3nt: TGTGCCAGCAGCCCCTTGGGGGGGGCGAACACAGATACGCAGTATTTT; CDR3aa: CASSPLGGANTDTQYF
d_gene: .; len: 14; v_gene: TRBV6-1; j_gene: TRBJ1-2; abundance: .; CDR3nt: TGTGCCAGCACCGGCCCAACAGGGAGAGATGGCTACACCTTC; CDR3aa: CASTGPTGRDGYTF
d_gene: .; len: 12; v_gene: TRBV5-1; j_gene: TRBJ1-2; abundance: few; CDR3nt: TGCGCCAGCAGGCTGGGAGGAAGCGGCTACACCTTC; CDR3aa: CASRLGGSGYTF